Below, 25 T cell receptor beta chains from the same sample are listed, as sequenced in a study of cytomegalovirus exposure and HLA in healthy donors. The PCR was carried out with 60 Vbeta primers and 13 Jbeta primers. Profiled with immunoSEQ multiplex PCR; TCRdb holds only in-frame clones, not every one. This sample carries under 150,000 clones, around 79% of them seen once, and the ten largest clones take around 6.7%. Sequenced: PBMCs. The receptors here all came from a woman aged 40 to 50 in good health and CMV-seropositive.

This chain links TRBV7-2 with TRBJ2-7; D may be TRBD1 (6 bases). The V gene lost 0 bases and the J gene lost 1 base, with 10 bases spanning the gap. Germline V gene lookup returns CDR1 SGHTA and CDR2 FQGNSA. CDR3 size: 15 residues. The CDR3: CASSLAGGQSYEQYF. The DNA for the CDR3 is TGTGCCAGCAGCTTAGCTGGGGGACAATCCTACGAGCAGTACTTC.

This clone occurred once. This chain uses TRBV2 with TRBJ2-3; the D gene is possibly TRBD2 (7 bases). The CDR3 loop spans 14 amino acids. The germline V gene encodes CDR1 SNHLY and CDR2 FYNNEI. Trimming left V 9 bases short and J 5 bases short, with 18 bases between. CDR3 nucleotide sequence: TGTGCCAGTCTAGGAGGGGGGGGCATAGATACGCAGTATTTT. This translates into CASLGGGGIDTQYF.

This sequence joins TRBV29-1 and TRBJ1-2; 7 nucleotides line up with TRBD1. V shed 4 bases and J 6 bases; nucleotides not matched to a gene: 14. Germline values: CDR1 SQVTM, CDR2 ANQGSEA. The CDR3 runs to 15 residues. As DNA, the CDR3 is TGCAGCGTTGGAGCGGGGGGCAGGGGGATCGATGGCTACACCTTC. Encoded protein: CSVGAGGRGIDGYTF.

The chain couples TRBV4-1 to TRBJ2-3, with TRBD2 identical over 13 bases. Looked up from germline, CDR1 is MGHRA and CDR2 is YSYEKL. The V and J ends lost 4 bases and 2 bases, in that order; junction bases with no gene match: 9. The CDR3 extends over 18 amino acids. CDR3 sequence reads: CASSRRGLAGTLTDTQYF. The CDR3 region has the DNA TGCGCCAGCAGCCGACGGGGACTAGCGGGGACTCTCACAGATACGCAGTATTTT.

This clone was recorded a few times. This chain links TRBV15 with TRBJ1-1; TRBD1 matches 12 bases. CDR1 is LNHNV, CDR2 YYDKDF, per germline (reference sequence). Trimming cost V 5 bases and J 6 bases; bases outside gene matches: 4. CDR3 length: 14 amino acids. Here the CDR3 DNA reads TGTGCCACCAGCGGGACAGGGGGCAGCGCTGAAGCTTTCTTT. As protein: CATSGTGGSAEAFF. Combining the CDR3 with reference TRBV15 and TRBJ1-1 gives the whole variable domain DAMVIQNPRYQVTQFGKPVTLSCSQTLNHNVMYWYQQKSSQAPKLLFHYYDKDFNNEADTPDNFQSRRPNTSFCFLDIRSPGLGDTAMYLCATSGTGGSAEAFFGQGTRLTVV.

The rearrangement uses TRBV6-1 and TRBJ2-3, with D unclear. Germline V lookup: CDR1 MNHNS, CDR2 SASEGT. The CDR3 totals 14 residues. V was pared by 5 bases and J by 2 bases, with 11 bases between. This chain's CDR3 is CASSFGTTTDTQYF. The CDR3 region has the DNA TGTGCCAGCAGTTTCGGAACTACCACAGATACGCAGTATTTT.

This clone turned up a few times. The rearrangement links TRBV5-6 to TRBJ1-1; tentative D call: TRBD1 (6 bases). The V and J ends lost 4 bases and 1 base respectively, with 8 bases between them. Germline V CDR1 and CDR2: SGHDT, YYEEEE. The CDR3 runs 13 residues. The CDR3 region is CASSLQGNTEAFF. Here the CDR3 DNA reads TGTGCCAGCAGCCTACAGGGGAACACTGAAGCTTTCTTT.

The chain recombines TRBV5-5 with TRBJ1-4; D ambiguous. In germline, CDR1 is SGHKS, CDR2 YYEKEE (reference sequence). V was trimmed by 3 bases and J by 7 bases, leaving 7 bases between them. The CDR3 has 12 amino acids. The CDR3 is CASSSGGEKLFF. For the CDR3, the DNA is TGTGCCAGCAGCTCCGGAGGTGAAAAACTGTTTTTT.

This CDR3 is CASSKITGSQRYEQYF. Written as DNA, the CDR3 is TGTGCCAGCAGCAAAATCACCGGGTCACAAAGATACGAGCAGTACTTC. This chain connects TRBV5-5 to TRBJ2-7; no definite D call. The CDR3 consists of 16 residues. The V gene's germline CDR1 is SGHKS and CDR2 YYEKEE (reference sequence). V was clipped by 4 bases and J by 4 bases, with 21 bases between them.

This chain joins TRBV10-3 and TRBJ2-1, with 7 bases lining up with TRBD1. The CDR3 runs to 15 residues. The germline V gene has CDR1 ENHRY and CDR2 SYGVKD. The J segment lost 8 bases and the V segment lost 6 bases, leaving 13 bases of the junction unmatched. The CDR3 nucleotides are TGTGCCATCAGGGAACCAGACAGGGTCGGCTATGAGCAGTTCTTC. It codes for CAIREPDRVGYEQFF.

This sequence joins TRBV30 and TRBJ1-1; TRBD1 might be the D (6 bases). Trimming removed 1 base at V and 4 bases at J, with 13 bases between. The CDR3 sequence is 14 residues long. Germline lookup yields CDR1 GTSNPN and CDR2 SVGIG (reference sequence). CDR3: CAWSDQGSGTEAFF. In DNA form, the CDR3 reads TGTGCCTGGAGTGACCAGGGGTCGGGCACTGAAGCTTTCTTT. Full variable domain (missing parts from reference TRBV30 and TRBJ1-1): SQTIHQWPATLVQPVGSPLSLECTVEGTSNPNLYWYRQAAGRGLQLLFYSVGIGQISSEVPQNLSASRPQDRQFILSSKKLLLSDSGFYLCAWSDQGSGTEAFFGQGTRLTVV.

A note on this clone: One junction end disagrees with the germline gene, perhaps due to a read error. The CDR3 spells CSSGGTGDSTFF. The CDR3 DNA reads as TGTTCCAGCGGAGGGACAGGGGATTCGACTTTCTTT. The chain carries TRBV7-9 and TRBJ1-1, with TRBD1 matching 10 bases. The germline gives CDR1 SEHNR, CDR2 FQNEAQ (reference sequence). The length of the CDR3 is 12 residues.

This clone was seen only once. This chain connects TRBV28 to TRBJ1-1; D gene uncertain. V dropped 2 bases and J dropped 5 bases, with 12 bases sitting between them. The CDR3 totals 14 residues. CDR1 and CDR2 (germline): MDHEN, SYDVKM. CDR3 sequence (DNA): TGTGCCAGCAGTTTAGAGCTCGAGGGTACTGAAGCTTTCTTT. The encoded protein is CASSLELEGTEAFF.

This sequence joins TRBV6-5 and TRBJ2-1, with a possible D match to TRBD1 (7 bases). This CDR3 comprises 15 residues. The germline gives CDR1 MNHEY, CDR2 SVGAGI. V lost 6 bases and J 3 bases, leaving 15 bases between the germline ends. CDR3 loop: CASRSPQGGYNEQFF. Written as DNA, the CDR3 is TGTGCCAGCAGGTCCCCGCAGGGGGGCTACAATGAGCAGTTCTTC.

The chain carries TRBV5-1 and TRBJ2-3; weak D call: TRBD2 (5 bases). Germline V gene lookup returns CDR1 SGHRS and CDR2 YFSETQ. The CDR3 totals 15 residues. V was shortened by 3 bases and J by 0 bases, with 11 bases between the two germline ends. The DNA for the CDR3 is TGCGCCAGCAGCTCAGCGGTGCTTAGCACAGATACGCAGTATTTT. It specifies CASSSAVLSTDTQYF.

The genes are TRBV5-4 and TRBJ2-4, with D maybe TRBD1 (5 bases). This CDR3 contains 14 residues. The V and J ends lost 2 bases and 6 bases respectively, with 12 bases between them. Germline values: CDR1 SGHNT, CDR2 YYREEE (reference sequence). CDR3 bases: TGTGCCAGCAGCTTCAACTCCGACAGAAACATTCAGTACTTC. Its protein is CASSFNSDRNIQYF.

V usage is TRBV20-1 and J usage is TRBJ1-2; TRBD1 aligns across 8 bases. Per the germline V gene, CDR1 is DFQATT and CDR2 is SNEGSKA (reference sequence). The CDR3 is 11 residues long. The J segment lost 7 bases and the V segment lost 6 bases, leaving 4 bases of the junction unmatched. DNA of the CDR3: TGCAGTGCCCCGACAGGGGTTGGCTACACCTTC. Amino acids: CSAPTGVGYTF.

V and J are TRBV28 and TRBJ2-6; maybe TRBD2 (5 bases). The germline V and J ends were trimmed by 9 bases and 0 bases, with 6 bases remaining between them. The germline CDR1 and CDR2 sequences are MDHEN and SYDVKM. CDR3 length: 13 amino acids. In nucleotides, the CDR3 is TGTGCCAGTCGGGACTCTGGGGCCAACGTCCTGACTTTC. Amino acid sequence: CASRDSGANVLTF.

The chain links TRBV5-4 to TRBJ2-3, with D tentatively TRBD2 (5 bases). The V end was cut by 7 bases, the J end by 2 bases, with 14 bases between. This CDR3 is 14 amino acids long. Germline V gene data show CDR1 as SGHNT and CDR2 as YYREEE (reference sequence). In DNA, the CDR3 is TGTGCCAGCGAGGCGGACGGGGTCACAGATACGCAGTATTTT. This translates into CASEADGVTDTQYF.

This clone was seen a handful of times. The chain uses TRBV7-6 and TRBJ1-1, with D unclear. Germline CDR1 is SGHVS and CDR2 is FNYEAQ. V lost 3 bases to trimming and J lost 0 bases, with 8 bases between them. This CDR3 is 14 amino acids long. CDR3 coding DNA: TGTGCCAGCAGCTTCGGGGAAATGAACACTGAAGCTTTCTTT. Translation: CASSFGEMNTEAFF.

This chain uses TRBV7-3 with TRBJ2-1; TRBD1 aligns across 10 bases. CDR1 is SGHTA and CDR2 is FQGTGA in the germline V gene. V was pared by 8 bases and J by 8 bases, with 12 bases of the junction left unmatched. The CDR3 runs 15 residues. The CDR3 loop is CASGPGDRGFYEQFF. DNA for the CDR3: TGTGCCAGCGGCCCCGGGGACAGGGGTTTTTATGAGCAGTTCTTC.

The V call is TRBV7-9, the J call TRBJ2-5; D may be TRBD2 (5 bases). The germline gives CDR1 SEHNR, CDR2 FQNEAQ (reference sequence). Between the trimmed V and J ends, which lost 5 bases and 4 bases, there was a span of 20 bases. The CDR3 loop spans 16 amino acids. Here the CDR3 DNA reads TGTGCCAGCAGCCCGCCCCTACGGTTAGGAGGAGAGACCCAGTACTTC. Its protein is CASSPPLRLGGETQYF.

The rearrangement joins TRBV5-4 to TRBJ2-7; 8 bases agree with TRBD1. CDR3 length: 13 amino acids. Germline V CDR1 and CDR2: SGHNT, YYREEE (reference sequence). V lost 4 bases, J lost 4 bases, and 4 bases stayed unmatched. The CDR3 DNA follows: TGTGCCAGCAGCAAGGACAGGGTTTACGAGCAGTACTTC. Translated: CASSKDRVYEQYF.

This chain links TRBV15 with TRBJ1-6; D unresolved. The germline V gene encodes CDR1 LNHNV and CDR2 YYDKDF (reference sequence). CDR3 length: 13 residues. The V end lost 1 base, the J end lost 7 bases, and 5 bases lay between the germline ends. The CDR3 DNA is TGTGCCACCAGCAGAGGCGGAAATTCACCCCTCCACTTT. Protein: CATSRGGNSPLHF.

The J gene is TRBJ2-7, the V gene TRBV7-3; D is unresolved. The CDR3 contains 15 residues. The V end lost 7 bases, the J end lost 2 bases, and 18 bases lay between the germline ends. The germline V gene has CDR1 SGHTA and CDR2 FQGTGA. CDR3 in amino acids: CASTETRVGPYEQYF. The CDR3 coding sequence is TGTGCCAGCACCGAAACCCGGGTCGGCCCCTACGAGCAGTACTTC.